This TCR beta chain was sequenced in a study of blood T cell repertoires in COVID-19. Clones were read by immunoSEQ multiplex PCR, and TCRdb kept only the in-frame ones, dropping some. The data show about 130,000 clones, with 65% to 85% seen just once and under 2.5% held by the top ten. This clone occurred a few times. V shed 3 bases and J shed 1 base, with 16 bases lying between them. Germline V gene sequence: CDR1 SGHRS, CDR2 YFSETQ. This CDR3 region has 16 residues. The chain couples TRBV5-1 to TRBJ1-1, with D perhaps matching TRBD1 (6 bases). The sequenced sample was peripheral blood. This receptor was taken from a man aged 65 to 85 with acute or convalescent COVID-19. In nucleotides, the CDR3 is TGCGCCAGCAGCTCCGGGCGGGGGGGCTCGAACACTGAAGCTTTCTTT. Amino acid sequence: CASSSGRGGSNTEAFF.